This record covers a single T cell receptor beta chain. Its antigen is not known. Generated by immunoSEQ multiplex PCR, the TCRdb table keeps only in-frame clones and is missing some. The sample includes about 110,000 clones, roughly 90% seen only once; the top ten take about 15%. The sample originates from a study of identifying expanded T cells in peripheral blood. During the collection period, no donor immune events like infections were recorded. Overall study findings and caveats: Approximately 2-week clone count variance significantly increased as total template count grew.

This CDR3 contains 13 residues. V dropped 3 bases and J dropped 2 bases, with 5 bases sitting between them. Germline CDR1 is KGHSH and CDR2 is LQKENI. The source is a person aged 18 to 70 in good health. The sample consisted of blood. The chain couples TRBV18 to TRBJ1-3; no clear D. CDR3 coding DNA: TGTGCCAGCTCACCGGCGGCTGGAAACACCATATATTTT. Protein: CASSPAAGNTIYF.